Each of the 27 T cell receptor beta chains below was sequenced from the same sample in a study of T cell changes during pregnancy in multiple sclerosis (dated by TCRdb to between 2019 and 2020). The library came from the immunoSEQ multiplex PCR assay. TCRdb stores this immuneACCESS table with in-frame sequences only. Part of the clones is absent; in the studies checked, under half of the shortfall reflects unresolved V genes, and no reason is known for the rest. The sample table holds more than 60,000 clones, of which 91% were seen once. The ten most abundant clones make up roughly 1.4% of the sample. The sequences come from peripheral blood, collected in the second trimester of pregnancy. The source of these receptors is a female donor with multiple sclerosis, enrolled in a pregnancy study.

This clone was detected only once. V is TRBV6-5 and J is TRBJ1-1, with 7 bases matching TRBD1. This CDR3 has 15 amino acids. Germline CDR1 and CDR2: MNHEY and SVGAGI. Germline trimming cut 0 bases from V and 0 bases from J; bases unmatched to any gene: 1. Here the CDR3 reads CASSYSGTVNTEAFF. The CDR3 bases are TGTGCCAGCAGTTACTCAGGGACAGTGAACACTGAAGCTTTCTTT.

This clone has only one observation. The J gene is TRBJ2-2, the V gene TRBV2; D might be TRBD2 (6 bases). The CDR3 runs 15 residues. Germline V gives CDR1 SNHLY, CDR2 FYNNEI. V was cut by 4 bases and J by 6 bases, with 15 bases left in between. The CDR3 region is CASSAYLREAGELFF. CDR3 bases: TGTGCCAGCAGTGCATATTTGCGGGAAGCCGGGGAGCTGTTTTTT.

The chain couples TRBV19 to TRBJ2-7; 10 bases align to TRBD2. V gave up 0 bases and J gave up 3 bases; unmatched junction bases: 5. Germline CDR1 reads LNHDA; CDR2 reads SQIVND (reference sequence). The CDR3 has 16 amino acids. Written as DNA, the CDR3 is TGTGCCAGTAGTATAGATGGAGCGGGGGGGTTCTACGAGCAGTACTTC. This gives the protein CASSIDGAGGFYEQYF.

This rearrangement joins TRBV7-6 to TRBJ1-1; 8 bases match TRBD1. This CDR3 is built from 16 residues. CDR1 and CDR2 from the germline V gene are SGHVS and FNYEAQ. Unmatched junction bases numbered 8, after V lost 1 base and J lost 4 bases. The CDR3 region is CASSLGPGGSGTEAFF. As DNA, the CDR3 is TGTGCCAGCAGCTTAGGTCCAGGGGGCAGTGGCACTGAAGCTTTCTTT.

The DNA of the CDR3 is TGTGCCAGCAGTGAAGTGGGGGGGGTACAGGGCAACTATGGCTACACCTTC. The encoded protein is CASSEVGGVQGNYGYTF. V is TRBV6-1 and J is TRBJ1-2; tentative D call: TRBD1 (6 bases). The CDR3 totals 17 residues. Germline CDR1 and CDR2: MNHNS and SASEGT. Trimming shortened V by 1 base and J by 2 bases, and 17 bases separated the two germline ends.

In the case of this clone: One end of the junction varies from germline; a read error may be responsible. The CDR3 bases are TGCAGCGTTGAAGATGACGCGGTTTCCTATGGCTGCACCTTC. Encoded protein: CSVEDDAVSYGCTF. The V call is TRBV29-1, the J call TRBJ1-2; no firm D call. The CDR3 contains 14 residues. Germline V gene lookup returns CDR1 SQVTM and CDR2 ANQGSEA.

The chain employs TRBV27 and TRBJ2-6; possible D gene TRBD2, 7 bases. Trimming took 3 bases from V and 0 from J, leaving 15 bases between them. CDR1 and CDR2 (germline): MNHEY, SMNVEV (reference sequence). The CDR3 has 18 amino acids. The CDR3 spells CASSFRGALTSGANVLTF. For the CDR3, the DNA is TGTGCCAGCAGTTTTCGGGGGGCCCTTACCTCTGGGGCCAACGTCCTGACTTTC.

V gene TRBV7-2 combines with J gene TRBJ1-1; perhaps TRBD1 as D (6 bases). The CDR3 spans 15 residues. With 2 bases removed from V and 5 bases from J, the gap between germline ends came to 15 bases. Germline lookup yields CDR1 SGHTA and CDR2 FQGNSA. The CDR3 nucleotides read TGTGCCAGCAGCTTATGGGACACCTCTATAACTGAAGCTTTCTTT. It encodes CASSLWDTSITEAFF.

This chain links TRBV6-1 with TRBJ2-3, with TRBD1 identical over 8 bases. J was trimmed by 5 bases and V by 7 bases; bases with no gene match: 8. The CDR3 consists of 14 residues. In germline, CDR1 is MNHNS, CDR2 SASEGT. CDR3 region: CASKKDRVIDTQYF. CDR3 nucleotide sequence: TGTGCCAGCAAAAAGGACAGGGTCATAGATACGCAGTATTTT.

The rearrangement joins TRBV21-1 to TRBJ1-3; the D segment call TRBD1 is taken from the table without a DNA check. TRBV21-1 is a known pseudogene. The CDR3 runs 17 residues. The CDR3 protein is CASSTPGQGLGGNTIYF. The CDR3 bases are TGTGCCAGCAGCACCCCGGGACAGGGGCTCGGTGGAAACACCATATATTTT.

The V and J genes are TRBV5-1 and TRBJ2-7, with 9 bases lining up with TRBD1. This CDR3 has 15 amino acids. Germline V CDR1 and CDR2: SGHRS, YFSETQ. J lost 5 bases, V lost 5 bases, and 11 bases had no gene match. CDR3 loop: CASSSRRDRVNEQYF. The CDR3 DNA is TGCGCCAGCAGTTCCCGCCGGGACAGGGTCAACGAGCAGTACTTC.

The CDR3 loop is CASSLGQALYGYTF. CDR3 DNA sequence: TGTGCCAGCAGCTTGGGACAGGCGTTATATGGCTACACCTTC. The chain couples TRBV5-4 to TRBJ1-2; a possible D gene is TRBD1 (6 bases). In germline, CDR1 is SGHNT, CDR2 YYREEE (reference sequence). CDR3 length: 14 residues. The germline V and J ends were trimmed by 0 bases and 5 bases, with 11 bases remaining between them. The full variable domain, with the rest looked up from reference TRBV5-4 and TRBJ1-2, is ETGVTQSPTHLIKTRGQQVTLRCSSQSGHNTVSWYQQALGQGPQFIFQYYREEENGRGNFPPRFSGLQFPNYSSELNVNALELDDSALYLCASSLGQALYGYTFGSGTRLTVV.

This chain connects TRBV7-9 to TRBJ2-7; D unresolved. Germline assignment: CDR1 SEHNR and CDR2 FQNEAQ (reference sequence). The V end lost 5 bases, the J end lost 0 bases, and 8 bases lay between the germline ends. The CDR3 has 13 amino acids. CDR3 protein: CASSPRSSYEQYF. The CDR3 DNA follows: TGTGCCAGCAGCCCAAGGAGCTCCTACGAGCAGTACTTC.

This chain links TRBV7-9 with TRBJ2-5; 7 nucleotides agree with TRBD1. V dropped 4 bases and J dropped 2; count of bases not matched to a gene: 10. Germline-derived CDR1 and CDR2 are SEHNR and FQNEAQ (reference sequence). This CDR3 is built from 16 residues. CDR3 amino acids: CASSSPGNRGQETQYF. Here the CDR3 DNA reads TGTGCCAGCAGCTCCCCCGGTAACAGGGGACAAGAGACCCAGTACTTC.

V and J are TRBV11-2 and TRBJ2-3; 10 positions agree with TRBD1. There are 17 residues in the CDR3. Trimming at V came to 5 bases and at J to 6 bases, leaving 14 bases not matched to a gene. Germline V lookup: CDR1 SGHAT, CDR2 FQNNGV. The CDR3 sequence: CASSPRRWDRGEDTQYF. As DNA, the CDR3 is TGTGCCAGCAGCCCTAGAAGGTGGGACAGGGGAGAGGATACGCAGTATTTT.

The genes are TRBV4-3 and TRBJ2-7, with no clear D. This CDR3 is built from 14 residues. V dropped 2 bases and J dropped 0 bases, with 8 bases sitting between them. Germline-derived CDR1 and CDR2 are LGHNA and YSLEER. DNA for the CDR3: TGCGCCAGCAGCCAATTAACTTTCTCCTACGAGCAGTACTTC. Translated, it gives CASSQLTFSYEQYF.

This chain uses TRBV19 with TRBJ1-2; D call uncertain. Per the germline V gene, CDR1 is LNHDA and CDR2 is SQIVND (reference sequence). CDR3 length equals 14 residues. The V end was cut by 1 base, the J end by 5 bases, with 11 bases between. The CDR3 DNA is TGTGCCAGTAGTATAGCAGGTTACGAGTATGGCTACACCTTC. Translating it yields CASSIAGYEYGYTF.

This sequence joins TRBV5-1 and TRBJ2-7; D is perhaps TRBD1 (6 bases). The germline V and J ends were trimmed by 3 bases and 1 base, with 14 bases remaining between them. Germline V gives CDR1 SGHRS, CDR2 YFSETQ. The CDR3 totals 15 residues. The CDR3 reads CASSSPGTPSYEQYF. The CDR3 coding sequence is TGCGCCAGCAGCTCTCCCGGGACACCTTCCTACGAGCAGTACTTC.

The rearrangement links TRBV20-1 to TRBJ1-1; D gene unclear. This CDR3 has 11 residues. Germline V gene lookup returns CDR1 DFQATT and CDR2 SNEGSKA (reference sequence). Trimming shortened V by 6 bases and J by 5 bases, and 10 bases separated the two germline ends. CDR3 amino acids: CSANSWTEAFF. The CDR3 bases are TGCAGTGCAAACAGTTGGACTGAAGCTTTCTTT.

This clone was observed a single time. This rearrangement joins TRBV11-2 to TRBJ1-1; maybe TRBD1 (6 bases). The CDR3 is 13 residues long. With 5 bases removed from V and 8 bases from J, the gap between germline ends came to 15 bases. Germline CDR1 SGHAT, CDR2 FQNNGV. Written as DNA, the CDR3 is TGTGCCAGCAGCATAGGGGACACCGCCGAAGCTTTCTTT. It codes for CASSIGDTAEAFF. The whole variable domain, filled in from reference TRBV11-2 and TRBJ1-1, reads EAGVAQSPRYKIIEKRQSVAFWCNPISGHATLYWYQQILGQGPKLLIQFQNNGVVDDSQLPKDRFSAERLKGVDSTLKIQPAKLEDSAVYLCASSIGDTAEAFFGQGTRLTVV.

V gene TRBV5-8 combines with J gene TRBJ2-5; D ambiguous. Trimming took off 6 bases at V and 5 bases at J, with 20 bases between the two ends. The germline V gene encodes CDR1 SGHTS and CDR2 YDEGEE. The CDR3 consists of 15 residues. CDR3 sequence (DNA): TGTGCCAGCAACCCCTTAATTCGAGACGGGGAGACCCAGTACTTC. Its translation is CASNPLIRDGETQYF.

The chain employs TRBV6-5 and TRBJ2-2; no clear D gene. Germline-derived CDR1 and CDR2 are MNHEY and SVGAGI. Trimming removed 2 bases at V and 4 bases at J, with 11 bases between. The CDR3 sequence is 15 residues long. CDR3 DNA sequence: TGTGCCAGCAGTTACATATCAGGTGGCACCGGGGAGCTGTTTTTT. It translates to CASSYISGGTGELFF.

The chain carries TRBV5-8 and TRBJ2-1, with TRBD2 matching over 8 bases. The germline gives CDR1 SGHTS, CDR2 YDEGEE. V dropped 0 bases and J dropped 2; count of bases not matched to a gene: 7. CDR3 length: 17 residues. In DNA form, the CDR3 reads TGTGCCAGCAGCTTGGCCGTGGCTAGCGGGCCCTACAATGAGCAGTTCTTC. The encoded protein is CASSLAVASGPYNEQFF.

The chain links TRBV18 to TRBJ2-7; the match to TRBD2 covers 9 bases. V dropped 2 bases and J dropped 4; count of bases not matched to a gene: 6. Germline-derived CDR1 and CDR2 are KGHSH and LQKENI. The CDR3 is 15 amino acids. The CDR3 nucleotides are TGTGCCAGCTCACCATCTGCGGGGGGGGGATACGAGCAGTACTTC. Amino acid sequence: CASSPSAGGGYEQYF. Using reference TRBV18 and TRBJ2-7 for the parts outside the CDR3, the full variable domain is NAGVMQNPRHLVRRRGQEARLRCSPMKGHSHVYWYRQLPEEGLKFMVYLQKENIIDESGMPKERFSAEFPKEGPSILRIQQVVRGDSAAYFCASSPSAGGGYEQYFGPGTRLTVT.

The chain employs TRBV18 and TRBJ1-1, with D unresolved. The V gene lost 4 bases and the J gene lost 5 bases, with 8 bases spanning the gap. Germline CDR1 KGHSH, CDR2 LQKENI. CDR3 length equals 12 residues. CDR3 protein: CASSLTGTEAFF. CDR3 sequence (DNA): TGTGCCAGCTCACTAACCGGGACTGAAGCTTTCTTT.

The rearrangement uses TRBV14 and TRBJ2-4; D might be TRBD2 (6 bases). Germline assignment: CDR1 SGHDN and CDR2 FVKESK. The CDR3 runs to 17 residues. Trimming pared 0 bases from V and 3 bases from J, leaving 15 bases between. In DNA, the CDR3 is TGTGCCAGCAGCCAAGATCTGGACGGGAGAGACAAAAACATTCAGTACTTC. It translates to CASSQDLDGRDKNIQYF.

J is TRBJ2-5 and V is TRBV14; TRBD1 matches 8 bases. Germline CDR1 reads SGHDN; CDR2 reads FVKESK. V lost 4 bases, J lost 1 base, and 8 bases stayed unmatched. There are 16 residues in the CDR3. The CDR3 loop reads CASSPQGQGVQETQYF. The CDR3 bases are TGTGCCAGCAGCCCTCAAGGACAGGGAGTCCAAGAGACCCAGTACTTC.